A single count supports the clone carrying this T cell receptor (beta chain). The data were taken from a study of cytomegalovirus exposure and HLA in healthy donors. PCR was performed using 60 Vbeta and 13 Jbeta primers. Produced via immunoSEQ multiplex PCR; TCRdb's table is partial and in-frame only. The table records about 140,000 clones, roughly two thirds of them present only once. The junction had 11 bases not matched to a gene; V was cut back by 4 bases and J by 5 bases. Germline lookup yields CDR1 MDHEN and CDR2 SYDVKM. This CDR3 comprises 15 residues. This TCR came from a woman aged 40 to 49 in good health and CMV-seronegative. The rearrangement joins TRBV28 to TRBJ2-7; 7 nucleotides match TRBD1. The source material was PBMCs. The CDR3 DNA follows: TGTGCCAGCAGTTCCTCCATTGGGACAGTTGACGAGCAGTACGTC. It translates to CASSSSIGTVDEQYV.